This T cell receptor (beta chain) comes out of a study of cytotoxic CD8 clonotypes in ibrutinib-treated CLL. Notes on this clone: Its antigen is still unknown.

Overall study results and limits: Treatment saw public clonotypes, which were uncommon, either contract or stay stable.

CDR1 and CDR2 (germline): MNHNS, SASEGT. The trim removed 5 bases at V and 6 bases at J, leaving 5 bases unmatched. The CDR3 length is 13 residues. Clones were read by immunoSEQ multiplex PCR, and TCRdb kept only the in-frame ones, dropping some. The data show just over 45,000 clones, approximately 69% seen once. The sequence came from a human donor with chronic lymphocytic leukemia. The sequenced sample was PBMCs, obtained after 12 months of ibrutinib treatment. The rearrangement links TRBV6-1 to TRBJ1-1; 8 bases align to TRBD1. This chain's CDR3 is CASSHRGDAEAFF. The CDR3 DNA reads TGTGCCAGCAGTCACAGGGGGGATGCTGAAGCTTTCTTT.